One sample yielded the 31 T cell receptor beta chains listed below, sequenced in a study of PD-L1 blockade in urothelial cancer. Clones were read by immunoSEQ multiplex PCR, and TCRdb kept only the in-frame ones, dropping some. This sample has just under 50,000 clones, with around 84% found just once. Time point given: pretreatment peripheral blood. Sequences were derived from PBMCs, sampled around atezolizumab (anti-PD-L1) treatment. Source of these receptors: an older man with urothelial cancer.

CDR3 nucleotide sequence: TGTGCCAGCAAAGGGCTGGCGGGAGGGCCAGGCGAGCAGTACTTC. This encodes CASKGLAGGPGEQYF. This sequence joins TRBV2 and TRBJ2-7; TRBD2 agrees at 9 bases. Trimming at V came to 7 bases and at J to 6 bases, leaving 13 bases not matched to a gene. The germline V gene encodes CDR1 SNHLY and CDR2 FYNNEI. This CDR3 spans 15 amino acids.

V gene TRBV30 combines with J gene TRBJ2-5; 13 bases are shared with TRBD2. The germline CDR1 and CDR2 sequences are GTSNPN and SVGIG (reference sequence). This CDR3 is 17 amino acids long. With V trimmed by 2 bases and J by 5 bases, 11 bases remained unmatched. The CDR3 loop reads CAWSKGLAGAAGETQYF. The CDR3 DNA sequence: TGTGCCTGGAGTAAAGGACTAGCGGGGGCCGCAGGGGAGACCCAGTACTTC.

This rearrangement joins TRBV14 to TRBJ2-1, with 13 bases lining up with TRBD2. CDR1 is SGHDN, CDR2 FVKESK, per germline. The length of the CDR3 is 16 residues. Trimming removed 4 bases from V and 4 bases from J; junction bases left unmatched: 4. For the CDR3, the DNA is TGTGCCAGCAGCCCGGGGACTAGCGGGATATACAATGAGCAGTTCTTC. This sequence encodes CASSPGTSGIYNEQFF. Supplemented by reference TRBV14 and TRBJ2-1, the full variable domain reads EAGVTQFPSHSVIEKGQTVTLRCDPISGHDNLYWYRRVMGKEIKFLLHFVKESKQDESGMPNNRFLAERTGGTYSTLKVQPAELEDSGVYFCASSPGTSGIYNEQFFGPGTRLTVL.

The V gene is TRBV7-2, the J gene TRBJ2-5; 13 nucleotides agree with TRBD2. The CDR3 covers 17 residues. CDR1 is SGHTA and CDR2 is FQGNSA in the germline V gene. The trim removed 5 bases at V and 2 bases at J, leaving 8 bases unmatched. The chain's CDR3 is CASSHTGLAGAQETQYF. The CDR3 DNA reads as TGTGCCAGCAGCCATACCGGACTAGCGGGGGCACAAGAGACCCAGTACTTC.

The V call is TRBV6-1, the J call TRBJ1-5; TRBD1 might be the D (6 bases). The V gene's germline CDR1 is MNHNS and CDR2 SASEGT. The CDR3 has 13 residues. Trimming took 6 bases from V and 10 from J, leaving 16 bases between them. CDR3 in amino acids: CASRQGGVDPQHF. In nucleotides, the CDR3 is TGTGCCAGCAGACAGGGTGGGGTGGATCCCCAGCATTTT.

This clone was counted only a few times. The chain joins TRBV6-5 to TRBJ1-2; D call uncertain. The germline V gene encodes CDR1 MNHEY and CDR2 SVGAGI. The V end was cut by 6 bases, the J end by 4 bases, with 15 bases between. The CDR3 extends over 14 amino acids. CDR3 residues: CASSLGDASYGYTF. DNA for the CDR3: TGTGCCAGCAGCCTCGGGGATGCGAGCTATGGCTACACCTTC.

This chain uses TRBV2 with TRBJ2-3; possibly TRBD1 for D (5 bases). Trimming cost V 4 bases and J 5 bases, with 16 bases left between them. Germline V gene sequence: CDR1 SNHLY, CDR2 FYNNEI. The CDR3 spans 15 residues. The CDR3 spells CASSGQNDLGDTQYF. In DNA, the CDR3 is TGTGCCAGCAGTGGACAGAACGACCTAGGAGATACGCAGTATTTT.

The chain links TRBV6-5 to TRBJ2-5; the D gene is possibly TRBD1 (6 bases). Germline CDR1 and CDR2: MNHEY and SVGAGI. With 4 bases removed from V and 2 bases from J, the gap between germline ends came to 14 bases. CDR3 length: 15 residues. CDR3: CASSFRGRLQETQYF. The CDR3 DNA follows: TGTGCCAGCAGTTTCAGGGGCAGGCTACAAGAGACCCAGTACTTC.

V is TRBV19 and J is TRBJ2-7; 8 bases agree with TRBD2. Germline values: CDR1 LNHDA, CDR2 SQIVND (reference sequence). This CDR3 comprises 15 residues. V gave up 5 bases and J gave up 2 bases; unmatched junction bases: 8. The CDR3 sequence is CASSLAGGITYEQYF. The CDR3 bases are TGTGCCAGTAGTCTCGCGGGAGGAATTACCTACGAGCAGTACTTC.

This chain's CDR3 is CASSQEVAAGGQGELFF. The CDR3 coding sequence is TGTGCCAGCAGCCAAGAAGTCGCCGCGGGAGGGCAGGGGGAGCTGTTTTTT. This chain joins TRBV4-2 and TRBJ2-2; 9 positions match TRBD2. Germline V gives CDR1 LGHNA, CDR2 YNFKEQ. Losses at the gene ends were 0 bases for V and 8 bases for J; bases not matched to a gene: 10. The CDR3 spans 17 residues.

The chain has TRBV2 and TRBJ2-7, with D hard to call. The CDR3 contains 14 residues. CDR1 and CDR2 from the germline V gene are SNHLY and FYNNEI. Trimming pared 6 bases from V and 0 bases from J, leaving 12 bases between. The DNA for the CDR3 is TGTGCCAGCAGACCTCTAGAGGCCTCCTACGAGCAGTACTTC. Encoded protein: CASRPLEASYEQYF.

In its sample, this clone was seen many times. The rearrangement links TRBV5-1 to TRBJ1-1; D is ambiguous. CDR3 length: 13 residues. The germline V gene encodes CDR1 SGHRS and CDR2 YFSETQ. Trimming removed 4 bases from V and 4 bases from J, with 11 bases in between. CDR3 loop: CASSVGRSTEAFF. As DNA, the CDR3 is TGCGCCAGCAGCGTTGGTAGGAGCACTGAAGCTTTCTTT.

The chain couples TRBV6-5 to TRBJ2-3; TRBD1 matches at 9 bases. V lost 2 bases and J lost 0; bases outside the gene matches: 3. The CDR3 runs 16 residues. Germline V gene lookup returns CDR1 MNHEY and CDR2 SVGAGI. The CDR3 here is CASSYGTGSSTDTQYF. CDR3 DNA sequence: TGTGCCAGCAGTTACGGGACAGGGTCCAGCACAGATACGCAGTATTTT.

This clone was found a few times. V and J are TRBV9 and TRBJ1-1, with D tentatively TRBD1 (6 bases). V was pared by 0 bases and J by 4 bases, with 10 bases between. The CDR3 runs to 14 residues. Per germline, CDR1 SGDLS and CDR2 YYNGEE. DNA for the CDR3: TGTGCCAGCAGCGTAGGGTCCAGGGGCACTGAAGCTTTCTTT. Residues: CASSVGSRGTEAFF.

The V and J genes are TRBV5-5 and TRBJ2-1, with 12 bases aligning to TRBD2. Losses at the gene ends were 2 bases for V and 4 bases for J; bases not matched to a gene: 4. CDR1 and CDR2 (germline): SGHKS, YYEKEE (reference sequence). The CDR3 runs to 16 residues. The DNA for the CDR3 is TGTGCCAGCAGCTTACCTAGCGGGGGGGCATACAATGAGCAGTTCTTC. This codes for CASSLPSGGAYNEQFF.

The chain is built from TRBV25-1 and TRBJ1-1, with TRBD1 as a possible D gene (6 bases). The V and J ends lost 3 bases and 5 bases respectively, with 19 bases between them. Germline V CDR1 and CDR2: MGHDK, SYGVNS. The CDR3 totals 16 residues. CDR3: CASSDLSGADWTEAFF. For the CDR3, the DNA is TGTGCCAGCAGTGACTTGTCAGGGGCGGATTGGACTGAAGCTTTCTTT.

The chain recombines TRBV28 with TRBJ2-1, with TRBD2 identical over 7 bases. This CDR3 comprises 14 residues. Germline V gene data show CDR1 as MDHEN and CDR2 as SYDVKM. With 7 bases clipped from V and 7 bases from J, the junction kept 10 bases outside the gene matches. The DNA for the CDR3 is TGTGCCAGCAATCCTAGCGGTGGTGGAAATGAGCAGTTCTTC. Translated, it gives CASNPSGGGNEQFF.

J is TRBJ2-6 and V is TRBV5-6; a weak D match, TRBD1 (6 bases). The germline V and J ends were trimmed by 0 bases and 0 bases, with 13 bases remaining between them. Germline V CDR1 and CDR2: SGHDT, YYEEEE. The CDR3 extends over 18 amino acids. The CDR3 loop is CASSLETGTPSGANVLTF. CDR3 DNA: TGTGCCAGCAGCTTGGAAACAGGGACACCCTCTGGGGCCAACGTCCTGACTTTC.

In this sample, this clone turned up once. The genes are TRBV28 and TRBJ1-1; D remains unclear. The germline CDR1 and CDR2 sequences are MDHEN and SYDVKM. The CDR3 loop spans 15 amino acids. Trimming pared 6 bases from V and 5 bases from J, leaving 19 bases between. The CDR3 DNA follows: TGTGCCAGCAGCCCACCCGGGTCCGGGAAGACTGAAGCTTTCTTT. This gives the protein CASSPPGSGKTEAFF.

This rearrangement joins TRBV7-9 to TRBJ1-5, with a tentative D call TRBD1 (5 bases). Germline CDR1 and CDR2: SEHNR and FQNEAQ (reference sequence). V dropped 5 bases and J dropped 5 bases, with 10 bases sitting between them. This CDR3 contains 13 residues. CDR3 DNA: TGTGCCAGCAGCCAGGGAAGGGATCAGCCCCAGCATTTT. It translates to CASSQGRDQPQHF.

The J gene is TRBJ1-1, the V gene TRBV5-1, with D tentatively TRBD1 (6 bases). CDR1 and CDR2 from the germline V gene are SGHRS and YFSETQ. The CDR3 is made up of 14 amino acids. Trimming took 5 bases from V and 6 from J, leaving 17 bases between them. The CDR3 nucleotides are TGCGCCAGCAGGCAGGATGGACAGAGCGCTGAAGCTTTCTTT. Translating it yields CASRQDGQSAEAFF.

This clone was counted a few times. The rearrangement uses TRBV7-2 and TRBJ1-4; possible D gene TRBD1, 5 bases. The ends were cut back, 4 bases at V and 7 bases at J, with 19 bases in the middle. This CDR3 has 16 residues. Germline V CDR1 and CDR2: SGHTA, FQGNSA. CDR3 sequence (DNA): TGTGCCAGCAGCTCGGGTCGGGGGGGTCTAAGTGAAAAACTGTTTTTT. Translating gives CASSSGRGGLSEKLFF. Together with reference TRBV7-2 and TRBJ1-4, the CDR3 gives the full variable domain: GAGVSQSPSNKVTEKGKDVELRCDPISGHTALYWYRQSLGQGLEFLIYFQGNSAPDKSGLPSDRFSAERTGGSVSTLTIQRTQQEDSAVYLCASSSGRGGLSEKLFFGSGTQLSVL.

This clone was seen only once. V and J are TRBV4-2 and TRBJ2-7; D gene ambiguous. Trimming removed 0 bases from V and 3 bases from J, with 12 bases in between. The CDR3 has 15 residues. Germline lookup yields CDR1 LGHNA and CDR2 YNFKEQ. The chain's CDR3 is CASSQDLAGDYEQYF. Here the CDR3 DNA reads TGTGCCAGCAGCCAAGATCTGGCAGGCGACTACGAGCAGTACTTC.

This sequence joins TRBV11-3 and TRBJ2-6, with D uncertain. CDR1 SGHNT and CDR2 YENEEA come from the germline V gene. V gave up 2 bases and J gave up 2 bases, with 4 bases separating them. The CDR3 has 14 residues. CDR3 in DNA: TGTGCCAGCAGCTTAACGGCTGGGGCCAACGTCCTGACTTTC. It translates to CASSLTAGANVLTF. Combining the CDR3 with reference TRBV11-3 and TRBJ2-6 gives the whole variable domain EAGVVQSPRYKIIEKKQPVAFWCNPISGHNTLYWYLQNLGQGPELLIRYENEEAVDDSQLPKDRFSAERLKGVDSTLKIQPAELGDSAVYLCASSLTAGANVLTFGAGSRLTVL.

The chain uses TRBV27 and TRBJ1-1; D gene unclear. The CDR3 extends over 14 amino acids. CDR1 and CDR2 from the germline V gene are MNHEY and SMNVEV (reference sequence). V dropped 5 bases and J dropped 1 base, with 11 bases sitting between them. This CDR3 reads CASSRLFGNTEAFF. In nucleotides, the CDR3 is TGTGCCAGCAGTCGACTGTTCGGGAACACTGAAGCTTTCTTT.

The J gene is TRBJ2-1, the V gene TRBV18, with D perhaps matching TRBD2 (6 bases). This CDR3 contains 16 residues. Between the trimmed V and J ends, which lost 2 bases and 0 bases, there was a span of 11 bases. CDR1 is KGHSH and CDR2 is LQKENI in the germline V gene. The CDR3 bases are TGTGCCAGCTCACCAGACGGGGGAGGCTCCTACAATGAGCAGTTCTTC. This encodes CASSPDGGGSYNEQFF.

The chain is built from TRBV5-1 and TRBJ2-5; TRBD1 is a possible D gene (5 bases). V was clipped by 3 bases and J by 2 bases, with 14 bases between them. This CDR3 is built from 15 residues. Per germline, CDR1 SGHRS and CDR2 YFSETQ. CDR3 in DNA: TGCGCCAGCAGCTCTCAGAGACAGCAACAAGAGACCCAGTACTTC. It encodes CASSSQRQQQETQYF.

Only one count was recorded for this clone. The chain is built from TRBV2 and TRBJ2-1, with 14 positions matching TRBD2. V shed 11 bases and J 9 bases; nucleotides not matched to a gene: 6. The CDR3 sequence is 13 residues long. Germline assignment: CDR1 SNHLY and CDR2 FYNNEI. The CDR3 DNA sequence: TGTGCCGGCGGGACTAGCGGGAGTAGTGAGCAGTTCTTC. Its translation: CAGGTSGSSEQFF.

V usage is TRBV29-1 and J usage is TRBJ1-2; the D is unclear. Germline CDR1 reads SQVTM; CDR2 reads ANQGSEA. V was cut by 8 bases and J by 4 bases, with 20 bases left in between. This CDR3 has 14 amino acids. This chain's CDR3 is CSPEIIASGYGYTF. The CDR3 nucleotides read TGCAGCCCCGAGATTATAGCGAGTGGCTATGGCTACACCTTC.

The V call is TRBV2, the J call TRBJ1-4, with unresolved D. V was trimmed by 6 bases and J by 7 bases, leaving 15 bases between them. Germline V gene sequence: CDR1 SNHLY, CDR2 FYNNEI. The CDR3 covers 14 residues. For the CDR3, the DNA is TGTGCCAGCAGCTCCGGCGGCGTGGTTGAAAAACTGTTTTTT. Translating it yields CASSSGGVVEKLFF.

Only one count was recorded for this clone. This chain uses TRBV28 with TRBJ2-7, with D hard to call. The CDR3 has 14 residues. CDR1 is MDHEN and CDR2 is SYDVKM in the germline V gene. Trimming stripped 0 bases from V and 0 bases from J, with 6 bases between. CDR3 coding DNA: TGTGCCAGCAGTTTATGGGGCAGCTCCTACGAGCAGTACTTC. Translation: CASSLWGSSYEQYF. Drawing the rest from reference TRBV28 and TRBJ2-7, the complete variable domain is DVKVTQSSRYLVKRTGEKVFLECVQDMDHENMFWYRQDPGLGLRLIYFSYDVKMKEKGDIPEGYSVSREKKERFSLILESASTNQTSMYLCASSLWGSSYEQYFGPGTRLTVT.